This TCR beta chain was documented in a study of lymphopenia after photon versus proton radiotherapy. Study-wide points: Only patients who died were analyzed for survival; proton advantage is unproven. Proton therapy kept repertoires fairly stable, unlike photons, which gained effector/memory cells. After the lymphocyte nadir, photon-treated repertoires showed oligoclonal expansion, especially of CD8+ Temra cells. Larger post-nadir TCR diversity loss correlated inversely with survival in deceased patients.

Data came from immunoSEQ multiplex PCR; TCRdb stores just in-frame clones and leaves some out. The sample shows roughly 23,000 clones, around 90% of them seen only once. Germline V CDR1 and CDR2: SGHNT, YYREEE (reference sequence). V gave up 3 bases and J gave up 4 bases, with 10 bases separating them. The CDR3 consists of 13 residues. As regards this clone: The antigen is unknown.

The clonotype originates from a woman between 70 and 85 years old with pancreatic cancer. Some clones in this sample may be carry-over from other donors' samples. The V call is TRBV5-4, the J call TRBJ1-1; possible D gene TRBD1, 5 bases. The starting material was peripheral blood, obtained from a patient treated with proton-based radiotherapy. The CDR3, as DNA: TGTGCCAGCAGCTCACAGGTTAGCACTGAAGCTTTCTTT. Translation: CASSSQVSTEAFF.